This T cell receptor (beta chain) was identified during a study of T cells after somatic rescue of genetic block. Trimming cost V 1 base and J 8 bases, with 12 bases left between them. The length of the CDR3 is 14 residues. Germline loops: CDR1 MGHRA, CDR2 YSYEKL. The data were produced by immunoSEQ multiplex PCR, yet TCRdb's version contains in-frame clones alone and is incomplete. The sample has tens of thousands of clones, 85% to 95% seen once. The V call is TRBV4-1, the J call TRBJ1-3; no clear D gene. This TCR came from a man in his forties or fifties. The source material was peripheral blood mononuclear cells (PBMCs). The DNA of the CDR3 is TGCGCCAGCAGCCAAGCGGACCATCTTGACACCATATATTTT. This translates into CASSQADHLDTIYF.